Following are 30 T cell receptor beta chains from one sample sequenced in a study of blood T cell repertoires in COVID-19. The method was immunoSEQ multiplex PCR; TCRdb's version includes in-frame clones alone and lacks a portion of them. The sample consists of over 350,000 clones, 88% of them appearing once. Sequences were obtained from PBMCs or T cells enriched from blood (not recorded which). These receptors were taken from a woman under 40 with acute COVID-19.

The rearrangement links TRBV7-3 to TRBJ2-1, with 16 bases lining up with TRBD2. The CDR3 has 20 residues. J was trimmed by 0 bases and V by 0 bases; bases with no gene match: 5. The germline V gene has CDR1 SGHTA and CDR2 FQGTGA. CDR3: CASSLTEGTSGGVSYNEQFF. CDR3 nucleotides: TGTGCCAGCAGCTTAACGGAAGGGACTAGCGGGGGGGTCTCCTACAATGAGCAGTTCTTC.

This clone turned up a few times. This rearrangement joins TRBV10-3 to TRBJ1-4; D remains unclear. Germline V gives CDR1 ENHRY, CDR2 SYGVKD. CDR3 size: 11 residues. Trimming took 4 bases from V and 6 from J, leaving 3 bases between them. This chain's CDR3 is CAISADEKLFF. The CDR3 nucleotides are TGTGCCATCAGTGCTGATGAAAAACTGTTTTTT.

V gene TRBV2 combines with J gene TRBJ1-5; a weak D match, TRBD1 (5 bases). Germline lookup yields CDR1 SNHLY and CDR2 FYNNEI. This CDR3 contains 15 residues. V lost 0 bases to trimming and J lost 6 bases, with 12 bases between them. The chain's CDR3 is CASSEARRGGQPQHF. CDR3 nucleotides: TGTGCCAGCAGTGAAGCGAGGCGGGGGGGTCAGCCCCAGCATTTT. Supplemented by reference TRBV2 and TRBJ1-5, the full variable domain reads EPEVTQTPSHQVTQMGQEVILRCVPISNHLYFYWYRQILGQKVEFLVSFYNNEISEKSEIFDDQFSVERPDGSNFTLKIRSTKLEDSAMYFCASSEARRGGQPQHFGDGTRLSIL.

This chain joins TRBV2 and TRBJ2-7; 7 nucleotides match TRBD2. Germline V gene data show CDR1 as SNHLY and CDR2 as FYNNEI. The CDR3 totals 15 residues. Trimming at V came to 6 bases and at J to 1 base, leaving 9 bases not matched to a gene. This chain's CDR3 is CASSASGGWSYEQYF. CDR3 coding DNA: TGTGCCAGCAGCGCCTCGGGGGGATGGTCCTACGAGCAGTACTTC.

The V and J genes are TRBV5-1 and TRBJ1-2; maybe TRBD1 (6 bases). CDR1 is SGHRS and CDR2 is YFSETQ in the germline V gene. CDR3 length: 16 amino acids. V lost 1 base and J 4 bases, leaving 17 bases between the germline ends. The CDR3 region has the DNA TGCGCCAGCAGCTTGCGGCAGGGGAGCACTGGCTATGGCTACACCTTC. Amino acid sequence: CASSLRQGSTGYGYTF. Full variable domain (rest looked up from reference TRBV5-1 and TRBJ1-2): KAGVTQTPRYLIKTRGQQVTLSCSPISGHRSVSWYQQTPGQGLQFLFEYFSETQRNKGNFPGRFSGRQFSNSRSEMNVSTLELGDSALYLCASSLRQGSTGYGYTFGSGTRLTVV.

The CDR3 DNA follows: TGTGCCAGCAGCCGACAGAAAGGCACTGAAGCTTTCTTT. Its translation: CASSRQKGTEAFF. The chain uses TRBV7-2 and TRBJ1-1; weak D call: TRBD1 (5 bases). The ends were cut back, 5 bases at V and 4 bases at J, with 11 bases in the middle. The CDR3 is 13 residues long. In germline, CDR1 is SGHTA, CDR2 FQGNSA. The variable domain in full, with the rest retrieved from reference TRBV7-2 and TRBJ1-1, is GAGVSQSPSNKVTEKGKDVELRCDPISGHTALYWYRQSLGQGLEFLIYFQGNSAPDKSGLPSDRFSAERTGGSVSTLTIQRTQQEDSAVYLCASSRQKGTEAFFGQGTRLTVV.

The rearrangement joins TRBV5-1 to TRBJ2-1, with D uncertain. CDR1 is SGHRS and CDR2 is YFSETQ in the germline V gene. CDR3 length: 14 amino acids. V was trimmed by 4 bases and J by 0 bases, leaving 8 bases between them. CDR3 sequence (DNA): TGCGCCAGCAGCCCACAGAGCTCCTACAATGAGCAGTTCTTC. Protein: CASSPQSSYNEQFF.

This chain joins TRBV6-5 and TRBJ1-6; 9 bases map to TRBD1. Germline V lookup: CDR1 MNHEY, CDR2 SVGAGI. The CDR3 is 14 residues long. V lost 4 bases to trimming and J lost 5 bases; unmatched junction nucleotides: 0. CDR3 sequence: CASSWDRDNSPLHF. DNA of the CDR3: TGTGCCAGCAGTTGGGACAGGGATAATTCACCCCTCCACTTT.

The chain carries TRBV7-8 and TRBJ1-6; D ambiguous. Germline CDR1 and CDR2: SGHVS and FQNEAQ. The CDR3 consists of 15 residues. Trimming took off 5 bases at V and 7 bases at J, with 15 bases between the two ends. Here the CDR3 DNA reads TGTGCCAGCAGCCGCGCCAGACTAGGGAATTCACCCCTCCACTTT. The encoded protein is CASSRARLGNSPLHF.

This sequence joins TRBV5-8 and TRBJ2-2; perhaps TRBD2 as D (6 bases). The germline V gene has CDR1 SGHTS and CDR2 YDEGEE. The CDR3 covers 15 residues. Trimming removed 2 bases at V and 6 bases at J, with 14 bases between. In nucleotides, the CDR3 is TGTGCCAGCAGCTTTCTGGAGGGGCCATCCGGGGAGCTGTTTTTT. This codes for CASSFLEGPSGELFF.

The rearrangement links TRBV5-1 to TRBJ1-1; the D is unclear. Germline CDR1 SGHRS, CDR2 YFSETQ. The CDR3 covers 14 residues. With 0 bases removed from V and 1 base from J, the gap between germline ends came to 7 bases. The CDR3 DNA follows: TGCGCCAGCAGCTTGGGGCAGAAGAACACTGAAGCTTTCTTT. Translation gives CASSLGQKNTEAFF.

The chain carries TRBV12-5 and TRBJ2-7; possible D gene TRBD1, 6 bases. CDR1 is LGHNT, CDR2 FRNRAP, per germline. With 6 bases removed from V and 2 bases from J, the gap between germline ends came to 8 bases. The CDR3 runs 12 residues. The CDR3 nucleotides read TGTGCTAGTGGGTGGACAGCCTACGAGCAGTACTTC. It codes for CASGWTAYEQYF.

The chain links TRBV15 to TRBJ1-2; D may be TRBD1 (5 bases). The CDR3 consists of 15 residues. V was shortened by 0 bases and J by 4 bases, with 12 bases between the two germline ends. The germline V gene has CDR1 LNHNV and CDR2 YYDKDF (reference sequence). The CDR3 DNA is TGTGCCACCAGCAGAGACGGGCCGGGGGGCTATGGCTACACCTTC. This translates into CATSRDGPGGYGYTF. Full variable domain (remainder filled in from reference TRBV15 and TRBJ1-2): DAMVIQNPRYQVTQFGKPVTLSCSQTLNHNVMYWYQQKSSQAPKLLFHYYDKDFNNEADTPDNFQSRRPNTSFCFLDIRSPGLGDTAMYLCATSRDGPGGYGYTFGSGTRLTVV.

This rearrangement joins TRBV9 to TRBJ1-1; D remains unclear. Deletions cut 4 bases from V and 4 bases from J, with 11 bases between. Germline CDR1 and CDR2: SGDLS and YYNGEE. The CDR3 runs 13 residues. The CDR3 DNA reads as TGTGCCAGCAGCCCCAGACGGGGCACTGAAGCTTTCTTT. Protein sequence: CASSPRRGTEAFF.

This chain connects TRBV6-5 to TRBJ1-1; D may be TRBD1 (6 bases). Germline V CDR1 and CDR2: MNHEY, SVGAGI. The CDR3 is 14 residues long. Trimming took 5 bases from V and 2 from J, leaving 12 bases between them. Here the CDR3 DNA reads TGTGCCAGCAGTCCGCGGACAGTAAACACTGAAGCTTTCTTT. Translation gives CASSPRTVNTEAFF.

The rearrangement uses TRBV4-3 and TRBJ1-2, with unresolved D. The V gene lost 0 bases and the J gene lost 3 bases, with 11 bases spanning the gap. This CDR3 contains 15 residues. Germline CDR1 LGHNA, CDR2 YSLEER. The CDR3 reads CASSQEVTGDYGYTF. The CDR3 DNA follows: TGCGCCAGCAGCCAAGAAGTAACCGGGGACTATGGCTACACCTTC.

CDR3 DNA: TGTGCCAGCAGCCAAGTGGATAGCGGGGGGGCAGATACGCAGTATTTT. Translating gives CASSQVDSGGADTQYF. V and J are TRBV3-1 (or the pseudogene TRBV3-2) and TRBJ2-3; the match to TRBD2 covers 11 bases. The germline CDR1 and CDR2 sequences are LGHDT and YNNKEL (reference sequence). J gave up 4 bases and V 1 base, and 4 bases lay outside the gene matches. The CDR3 extends over 16 amino acids.

The chain has TRBV21-1 and TRBJ2-7; the table's D call TRBD1 went unverified against the DNA. TRBV21-1 counts as a pseudogene. The CDR3 spans 15 residues. The CDR3, as DNA: TGTGCCAGCAGCAATATGGTCCAGGGCGCCTACGAGCAGTACTTC. Residues: CASSNMVQGAYEQYF.

This chain links TRBV29-1 with TRBJ1-4; TRBD1 is a possible D gene (6 bases). The CDR3 contains 13 residues. Germline lookup yields CDR1 SQVTM and CDR2 ANQGSEA. V was clipped by 6 bases and J by 7 bases, with 15 bases between them. The CDR3 bases are TGCAGCGTCGGGGACACCAAGGGTGAAAAACTGTTTTTT. Residues: CSVGDTKGEKLFF.

This clone was seen only a few times. CDR3 in DNA: TGTGCCAGCAGCTTAGACTCGCTAGCGGGGGGTGACACCGGGGAGCTGTTTTTT. Translated, it gives CASSLDSLAGGDTGELFF. The J gene is TRBJ2-2, the V gene TRBV7-9, with 11 bases matching TRBD2. Germline V CDR1 and CDR2: SEHNR, FQNEAQ (reference sequence). With V trimmed by 1 base and J by 3 bases, 7 bases remained unmatched. CDR3 length: 18 amino acids.

J is TRBJ2-3 and V is TRBV6-1; D is possibly TRBD2 (7 bases). CDR3 size: 15 residues. Germline lookup yields CDR1 MNHNS and CDR2 SASEGT. Trimming left V 2 bases short and J 8 bases short, with 17 bases between. The CDR3 DNA reads TGTGCCAGCAGTGAAAGTTCGGGGGGCCTCGGTACGCAGTATTTT. The encoded protein is CASSESSGGLGTQYF.

This clone was picked up one time. The V call is TRBV6-4, the J call TRBJ1-5; TRBD1 matches at 7 bases. The CDR3 totals 13 residues. After removal of 7 bases from V and 7 bases from J, the junction contained 7 bases not matched to a gene. Germline loops: CDR1 MRHNA, CDR2 SNTAGT. CDR3: CASNQQGRQPQHF. In DNA form, the CDR3 reads TGTGCCAGCAATCAACAGGGGCGGCAGCCCCAGCATTTT.

The chain couples TRBV19 to TRBJ1-6, with D possibly TRBD1 on 6 matching bases. This CDR3 is 14 amino acids long. Trimming pared 10 bases from V and 10 bases from J, leaving 20 bases between. Germline V CDR1 and CDR2: LNHDA, SQIVND (reference sequence). Here the CDR3 DNA reads TGTGCCACAACAGGGAAATTGGCAGAATCACCCCTCCACTTT. This gives the protein CATTGKLAESPLHF.

The chain combines TRBV4-2 with TRBJ2-2, with a tentative D call TRBD1 (5 bases). The germline CDR1 and CDR2 sequences are LGHNA and YNFKEQ. Trimming shortened V by 1 base and J by 5 bases, and 14 bases separated the two germline ends. CDR3 length: 16 amino acids. The CDR3 spells CASSQALLGQTGELFF. CDR3 in DNA: TGTGCCAGCAGCCAAGCCCTTCTGGGGCAAACCGGGGAGCTGTTTTTT.

The chain is built from TRBV6-6 and TRBJ1-3, with no clear D. CDR1 MNHNY and CDR2 SVGAGI come from the germline V gene (reference sequence). The CDR3 extends over 14 amino acids. V was cut by 5 bases and J by 0 bases, with 8 bases left in between. This chain's CDR3 is CASSLDSSGNTIYF. The CDR3 DNA reads TGTGCCAGCAGTCTTGATAGCTCTGGAAACACCATATATTTT.

The table lists this clone with a few counts. The chain couples TRBV4-2 to TRBJ2-2, with 8 nucleotides matching TRBD1. The trim removed 1 base at V and 7 bases at J, leaving 14 bases unmatched. This CDR3 contains 18 residues. The germline V gene has CDR1 LGHNA and CDR2 YNFKEQ. CDR3 region: CASSQVISRGRNIGELFF. In nucleotides, the CDR3 is TGTGCCAGCAGCCAAGTGATTAGCAGGGGGCGGAATATCGGGGAGCTGTTTTTT.

The chain recombines TRBV7-3 with TRBJ2-1; TRBD2 matches at 11 bases. The CDR3 is made up of 15 amino acids. Germline-derived CDR1 and CDR2 are SGHTA and FQGTGA. The V gene end was trimmed by 5 bases and the J gene end by 8 bases; junction bases not matched to a gene: 8. CDR3 in amino acids: CASSAEPGLADEQFF. The CDR3 DNA is TGTGCCAGCAGCGCCGAGCCGGGACTAGCGGATGAGCAGTTCTTC.

The V gene is TRBV5-5, the J gene TRBJ1-1, with no clear D. The V gene's germline CDR1 is SGHKS and CDR2 YYEKEE (reference sequence). The CDR3 is made up of 14 amino acids. Trimming removed 2 bases from V and 0 bases from J, with 8 bases in between. For the CDR3, the DNA is TGTGCCAGCAGCTTCCCGAGAATGAACACTGAAGCTTTCTTT. It yields the protein CASSFPRMNTEAFF.

Notes on this clone: Other DNA sequences in the sample encode the same CDR3. The rearrangement uses TRBV30 and TRBJ1-2, with D perhaps matching TRBD1 (5 bases). V shed 2 bases and J shed 1 base, with 5 bases lying between them. Germline V gene sequence: CDR1 GTSNPN, CDR2 SVGIG (reference sequence). The CDR3 contains 12 residues. The CDR3 reads CAWSQGNYGYTF. The CDR3 DNA is TGTGCCTGGAGTCAGGGTAACTATGGCTACACCTTC.

J is TRBJ2-7 and V is TRBV5-1, with TRBD1 matching 9 bases. In germline, CDR1 is SGHRS, CDR2 YFSETQ. The CDR3 runs to 16 residues. With V trimmed by 4 bases and J by 3 bases, 11 bases remained unmatched. DNA for the CDR3: TGCGCCAGCAGCGCCTACAGACAGGGGGGTTTCTACGAGCAGTACTTC. This sequence encodes CASSAYRQGGFYEQYF. The variable domain in full, with the rest retrieved from reference TRBV5-1 and TRBJ2-7, is KAGVTQTPRYLIKTRGQQVTLSCSPISGHRSVSWYQQTPGQGLQFLFEYFSETQRNKGNFPGRFSGRQFSNSRSEMNVSTLELGDSALYLCASSAYRQGGFYEQYFGPGTRLTVT.